The rows below give T cell receptor beta chains drawn from one sample of a study of sequential checkpoint blockade in melanoma. Some clones are missing from TCRdb's copy, which holds only in-frame ones; the method was immunoSEQ multiplex PCR. The sample shows roughly 13,000 clones, about 65% of them seen only once. Specimen: CD8+ T cells sorted from blood (inferred from file names), collected from a patient given nivolumab and ipilimumab in sequence. The receptors come from a human donor with melanoma. Each CDR3 is given with its conserved first and last residue. The order of the fields is J gene, V gene, clone size, D gene, CDR3 protein, CDR3 DNA. The D gene is left open where the match is weak. Size values are once, few and many counts, or a class for expanded clones, and some rows have none.

j_gene: TRBJ1-3
v_gene: TRBV7-6
abundance: .
d_gene: .
CDR3aa: CASSQLRGGENTIYF
CDR3nt: TGTGCCAGCAGCCAACTTAGGGGAGGGGAAAACACCATATATTTT

j_gene: TRBJ2-1
v_gene: TRBV27
abundance: .
d_gene: TRBD2
CDR3aa: CASSLLWEGPNNEQFF
CDR3nt: TGTGCCAGCAGTTTATTGTGGGAGGGCCCAAACAATGAGCAGTTCTTC

j_gene: TRBJ2-3
v_gene: TRBV7-9
abundance: .
d_gene: TRBD2
CDR3aa: CASSPPSGPTDTQYF
CDR3nt: TGTGCCAGTAGCCCCCCTAGCGGGCCCACAGATACGCAGTATTTT

j_gene: TRBJ1-1
v_gene: TRBV29-1
abundance: .
d_gene: .
CDR3aa: CSVEGRGVNTEAFF
CDR3nt: TGCAGCGTTGAGGGCAGGGGAGTGAACACTGAAGCTTTCTTT

j_gene: TRBJ2-5
v_gene: TRBV5-4
abundance: .
d_gene: TRBD2
CDR3aa: CASRPPGREGQETQYF
CDR3nt: TGTGCCAGCAGACCCCCGGGGCGGGAGGGCCAAGAGACCCAGTACTTC

j_gene: TRBJ1-1
v_gene: TRBV25-1
abundance: medium-sized
d_gene: TRBD1
CDR3aa: CASGRPGTGLGEAFF
CDR3nt: TGTGCCAGCGGACGTCCCGGGACAGGTTTAGGTGAAGCTTTCTTT

j_gene: TRBJ2-7
v_gene: TRBV7-9
abundance: once
d_gene: TRBD1
CDR3aa: CASSLAGTGERYEQYF
CDR3nt: TGTGCCAGCAGCTTAGCCGGGACAGGGGAACGTTACGAGCAGTACTTC

j_gene: TRBJ2-7
v_gene: TRBV6-5
abundance: .
d_gene: .
CDR3aa: CASSYGLEQGIYEQYF
CDR3nt: TGTGCCAGCAGTTACGGCCTCGAGCAGGGGATTTACGAGCAGTACTTC

j_gene: TRBJ2-7
v_gene: TRBV10-3
abundance: .
d_gene: .
CDR3aa: CAISESAGSLYEQYF
CDR3nt: TGTGCCATCAGTGAGTCTGCGGGCAGCCTCTACGAGCAGTACTTC

j_gene: TRBJ2-7
v_gene: TRBV7-9
abundance: few
d_gene: .
CDR3aa: CASSPTGYEQYF
CDR3nt: TGTGCCAGCAGCCCGACGGGTTACGAGCAGTACTTC

j_gene: TRBJ1-4
v_gene: TRBV19
abundance: medium-sized
d_gene: .
CDR3aa: CASSTEAANEKLFF
CDR3nt: TGTGCCAGTAGTACCGAGGCCGCTAATGAAAAACTGTTTTTT